Listed here are 20 T cell receptor beta chains from one sample, sequenced in a study of molecular identifiers for immune sequencing clone quantification. TCRdb passed the PCR reads through MiXCR, listing each CDR3 protein once. Here the sample spans thousands of distinct CDR3 sequences, 33% being singletons. The sample taken for sequencing was naive CD8+ T cells from blood, with Jurkat cell RNA spiked in. The subset was: FACS-sorted CD8+CD4-CCR7+CD45RA+ naive T cells. The origin of the receptors is a human donor in good health. Some libraries in this study had Jurkat cell RNA spiked in.

There are a few counts of this clonotype. V and J are TRBV20-1 and TRBJ1-5; D perhaps matches TRBD1 (6 bases). The CDR3 is made up of 16 amino acids. From germline, CDR1 is DFQATT and CDR2 SNEGSKA (reference sequence). Trimming cost V 0 bases and J 0 bases, with 12 bases left between them. CDR3 DNA sequence: TGCAGTGCTAGAGAGCCGGGACACGGTAGCAATCAGCCCCAGCATTTT. Encoded protein: CSAREPGHGSNQPQHF.

This clonotype is judged medium-sized. The gene calls are TRBV28 and TRBJ2-4; possibly TRBD1 or TRBD2 for D (5 bases each). Germline V gene lookup returns CDR1 MDHEN and CDR2 SYDVKM. This CDR3 contains 16 residues. V was clipped by 5 bases and J by 0 bases, with 14 bases between them. DNA for the CDR3: TGTGCCAGCAGTCCGACGGGGACCCTAGCCAAAAACATTCAGTACTTC. This sequence encodes CASSPTGTLAKNIQYF.

The chain carries TRBV23-1 and TRBJ2-1; 13 bases fit TRBD2. TRBV23-1 is noted as an ORF with a role that remains uncertain. The CDR3 covers 16 residues. With 9 bases clipped from V and 12 bases from J, the junction kept 17 bases outside the gene matches. The CDR3 is CARSWTSGSFLLGQFF. DNA for the CDR3: TGCGCCAGAAGTTGGACTAGCGGGAGTTTTCTCTTAGGGCAGTTCTTC.

About this clonotype: No conserved phenylalanine or tryptophan is present at the end of the CDR3, so a read error is the likely explanation. The V call is TRBV14, the J call TRBJ2-7; TRBD1 might be the D (5 bases). Germline V gene sequence: CDR1 SGHDN, CDR2 FVKESK. CDR3 length: 15 amino acids. The CDR3 sequence: CASGHRPGNQYEQYS. DNA of the CDR3: TGTGCCAGCGGCCACCGCCCAGGGAACCAGTACGAGCAGTACTCC.

This clonotype was counted between two and nine times. The chain is built from TRBV23-1 and TRBJ2-3; 9 bases line up with TRBD2. TRBV23-1 is labeled an ORF, and its function is uncertain. This CDR3 has 16 amino acids. Germline trimming cut 0 bases from V and 5 bases from J; bases unmatched to any gene: 6. The CDR3 DNA follows: TGCGCCAGCAGTCAATCGGGGACTAGCAGGAAAGATACGCAGTATTTT. This gives the protein CASSQSGTSRKDTQYF.

The V and J genes are TRBV27 and TRBJ2-5; 12 bases line up with TRBD2. The germline CDR1 and CDR2 sequences are MNHEY and SMNVEV (reference sequence). With V trimmed by 6 bases and J by 5 bases, 16 bases remained unmatched. There are 18 residues in the CDR3. The DNA for the CDR3 is TGTGCCAGCAGGCCATTTCCGACTAGCGGGAGAGTCCAGGAGACCCAGTACTTC. Its translation: CASRPFPTSGRVQETQYF.

The genes are TRBV15 and TRBJ1-4, with TRBD1 matching 7 bases. The CDR3 loop spans 15 amino acids. The germline V gene encodes CDR1 LNHNV and CDR2 YYDKDF (reference sequence). V shed 4 bases and J 8 bases; nucleotides not matched to a gene: 10. CDR3 in DNA: TGTGCCACCAGCACCAGACAGGGCCTTGGAGAAAAACTGTTTTTT. It is translated as CATSTRQGLGEKLFF.

This chain connects TRBV25-1 to TRBJ2-1, with D tentatively TRBD1 (6 bases). The CDR3 runs to 14 residues. Germline V gene data show CDR1 as MGHDK and CDR2 as SYGVNS. The V and J ends lost 8 bases and 8 bases respectively, with 19 bases between them. The CDR3 nucleotides read TGTGCCAGCTCCCGTGGGCCCCCAGGGGATGAGCAGTTCTTC. Translation gives CASSRGPPGDEQFF.

The chain carries TRBV28 and TRBJ2-1; no firm D call. The CDR3 is 17 amino acids. V lost 2 bases and J 0 bases, leaving 14 bases between the germline ends. From germline, CDR1 is MDHEN and CDR2 SYDVKM. CDR3: CASSLPPTLGSYNEQFF. The CDR3 region has the DNA TGTGCCAGCAGTTTACCCCCAACATTGGGCTCCTACAATGAGCAGTTCTTC.

As to this clonotype: Germline and junction disagree at one end, which may indicate a read error. The chain carries TRBV20-1 and TRBJ2-3; D is ambiguous. CDR1 and CDR2 from the germline V gene are DFQATT and SNEGSKA (reference sequence). The CDR3 loop spans 12 amino acids. CDR3 loop: CMVWASTDTQYF. Written as DNA, the CDR3 is TGTATGGTTTGGGCTAGCACAGATACGCAGTATTTT.

The J gene is TRBJ2-3, the V gene TRBV15; D is perhaps TRBD1 (6 bases). Germline V lookup: CDR1 LNHNV, CDR2 YYDKDF (reference sequence). V lost 3 bases to trimming and J lost 4 bases, with 8 bases between them. The CDR3 contains 13 residues. CDR3 loop: CATSSTGSDTQYF. CDR3 bases: TGTGCCACCAGCAGTACAGGGTCAGATACGCAGTATTTT.

The table lists this clonotype with a few counts. V is TRBV28 and J is TRBJ2-1; D remains unclear. Per the germline V gene, CDR1 is MDHEN and CDR2 is SYDVKM. The V gene lost 3 bases and the J gene lost 7 bases, with 13 bases spanning the gap. This CDR3 is built from 14 residues. CDR3 nucleotides: TGTGCCAGCAGTTTCTCCGATCTTGGGAATGAGCAGTTCTTC. Its translation is CASSFSDLGNEQFF. The full variable domain, rest sourced from reference TRBV28 and TRBJ2-1, is DVKVTQSSRYLVKRTGEKVFLECVQDMDHENMFWYRQDPGLGLRLIYFSYDVKMKEKGDIPEGYSVSREKKERFSLILESASTNQTSMYLCASSFSDLGNEQFFGPGTRLTVL.

This clonotype was observed a handful of times. V gene TRBV5-5 combines with J gene TRBJ2-5; 9 nucleotides match TRBD1. Trimming at V came to 5 bases and at J to 2 bases, leaving 7 bases not matched to a gene. Germline V gives CDR1 SGHKS, CDR2 YYEKEE (reference sequence). The CDR3 consists of 15 residues. In nucleotides, the CDR3 is TGTGCCAGCAGGTCCGGGACAGGGTTTCAAGAGACCCAGTACTTC. It translates to CASRSGTGFQETQYF.

The rearrangement links TRBV14 to TRBJ2-7, with D maybe TRBD1 (5 bases). Germline CDR1 reads SGHDN; CDR2 reads FVKESK. The V end was cut by 3 bases, the J end by 2 bases, with 8 bases between. The CDR3 is made up of 13 amino acids. The CDR3 spells CASSQGRAYEQYF. As DNA, the CDR3 is TGTGCCAGCAGCCAGGGCAGGGCCTACGAGCAGTACTTC. The full variable domain, completed using reference TRBV14 and TRBJ2-7, is EAGVTQFPSHSVIEKGQTVTLRCDPISGHDNLYWYRRVMGKEIKFLLHFVKESKQDESGMPNNRFLAERTGGTYSTLKVQPAELEDSGVYFCASSQGRAYEQYFGPGTRLTVT.

As regards this clonotype: The junction departs from the called germline gene at one end, perhaps through a read error. The rearrangement links TRBV27 to TRBJ1-1; D is undetermined. CDR3 length: 14 residues. CDR1 is MNHEY and CDR2 is SMNVEV in the germline V gene (reference sequence). The CDR3 region is CARSLWPGDTEAFF. The CDR3 DNA reads TGTGCCAGAAGTTTATGGCCCGGGGACACTGAAGCTTTCTTT.

This clonotype appeared a few times. The rearrangement links TRBV19 to TRBJ2-3; 7 nucleotides line up with TRBD2. The V gene's germline CDR1 is LNHDA and CDR2 SQIVND (reference sequence). The CDR3 consists of 13 residues. The ends lost 10 bases at V and 4 bases at J; junction bases unmatched: 8. The CDR3 sequence is CATRVGGPDTQYF. The CDR3 DNA is TGTGCCACCCGAGTGGGAGGGCCAGATACGCAGTATTTT.

The rearrangement links TRBV28 to TRBJ2-7; D gene unclear. This CDR3 has 13 amino acids. V shed 3 bases and J shed 2 bases, with 8 bases lying between them. Germline CDR1 reads MDHEN; CDR2 reads SYDVKM. CDR3 DNA sequence: TGTGCCAGCAGTTTGCGTCAGCCCTACGAGCAGTACTTC. Amino acids: CASSLRQPYEQYF.

This clonotype occurred a few times. The V gene is TRBV28, the J gene TRBJ1-5; D possibly corresponds to TRBD1 (5 bases). CDR3 length equals 15 residues. Trimming left V 8 bases short and J 7 bases short, with 21 bases between. Germline lookup yields CDR1 MDHEN and CDR2 SYDVKM. The CDR3, as DNA: TGTGCCAGCGGTGAGGCCCCGGACATCAGCCAGCCCCAGCATTTT. Protein product: CASGEAPDISQPQHF.

Remarks on this clonotype: This may be a read error, as it is one base from a much larger clone. The conserved phenylalanine or tryptophan is not found at the CDR3 terminus, so this likely reflects a read error. The chain combines TRBV7-2 with TRBJ2-7, with TRBD2 as a possible D gene (5 bases). Germline values: CDR1 SGHTA, CDR2 FQGNSA. This CDR3 has 15 residues. V gave up 5 bases and J gave up 2 bases, with 16 bases separating them. Written as DNA, the CDR3 is TGTGCCAGCAGCGCCCTAACTAGGTTCCCCTACGAGCAGTACTAC. It specifies CASSALTRFPYEQYY.

This clonotype occurred a few times. The rearrangement links TRBV12-3 or TRBV12-4 to TRBJ2-5, with 7 nucleotides matching TRBD2. The CDR3 totals 15 residues. Trimming removed 6 bases from V and 5 bases from J; junction bases left unmatched: 12. CDR3 in DNA: TGTGCCAGCAGCCTGGCGGGGGACCCCCCGGAGACCCAGTACTTC. Translated: CASSLAGDPPETQYF.